These 19 T cell receptor beta chains came from one sample sequenced in a study of vaccination effects on CD4 cells after COVID-19. Assay: immunoSEQ multiplex PCR; the TCRdb copy retains only in-frame clones and omits some. This sample has about 30,000 clones, with about 73% found just once. Antigen-specific CD4+ T cells were expanded (with viral peptide pools) by the ViraFEST assay ahead of sequencing. After less than 11 days in culture, the CD4+ T cells were isolated. Subjects were given two BNT162b2 or mRNA-1273 vaccine doses. These receptors lack a known antigen. This sample comprised CD4+ T cells from PBMCs cultured with HCoV-OC43 spike peptides, obtained after COVID-19 vaccination. Subset here: HCoV-OC43 spike overlapping peptide pool stimulation. The source is a human donor who received a COVID-19 vaccine.

The chain has TRBV6-1 and TRBJ2-5, with 10 bases aligning to TRBD2. Germline CDR1 MNHNS, CDR2 SASEGT. The CDR3 is made up of 16 amino acids. The junction had 9 bases not matched to a gene; V was cut back by 3 bases and J by 5 bases. The CDR3 region has the DNA TGTGCCAGCAGTGAGGGAGCGGGAGGGCCCCCGGAGACCCAGTACTTC. Translated, it gives CASSEGAGGPPETQYF.

The chain links TRBV10-3 to TRBJ2-7, with D perhaps given as TRBD1 or TRBD2 (6 bases each). Germline V lookup: CDR1 ENHRY, CDR2 SYGVKD. The V gene lost 8 bases and the J gene lost 6 bases, with 17 bases spanning the gap. The CDR3 totals 13 residues. The CDR3 loop reads CAIYREGGGEQYF. The CDR3 region has the DNA TGTGCCATCTATCGCGAGGGGGGAGGCGAGCAGTACTTC.

The V gene is TRBV5-5, the J gene TRBJ2-7; 10 nucleotides align to TRBD1. CDR1 and CDR2 (germline): SGHKS, YYEKEE (reference sequence). CDR3 size: 15 residues. The ends lost 5 bases at V and 4 bases at J; junction bases unmatched: 9. CDR3 bases: TGTGCCAGCAGTTACCGCGGGACAGGGGATTACGAGCAGTACTTC. Encoded protein: CASSYRGTGDYEQYF.

The J gene is TRBJ2-2, the V gene TRBV7-8, with 7 positions matching TRBD1. Germline V CDR1 and CDR2: SGHVS, FQNEAQ. CDR3 size: 16 residues. J gave up 0 bases and V 8 bases, and 9 bases lay outside the gene matches. The CDR3 coding sequence is TGTGCCAGCCGACCGATCGGGACAGCGAACACCGGGGAGCTGTTTTTT. Encoded protein: CASRPIGTANTGELFF.

The chain is built from TRBV3-1 (or the pseudogene TRBV3-2) and TRBJ1-5; D ambiguous. The length of the CDR3 is 16 residues. Trimming cost V 4 bases and J 4 bases, with 17 bases left between them. Germline V gene data show CDR1 as LGHDT and CDR2 as YNNKEL (reference sequence). Here the CDR3 DNA reads TGTGCCAGCAGCCGAGGCGCAGCGATCAATAATCAGCCCCAGCATTTT. It yields the protein CASSRGAAINNQPQHF.

The CDR3: CASSDSPSLYTF. Written as DNA, the CDR3 is TGTGCCAGCTCCGACAGCCCGTCCCTCTACACCTTC. The chain employs TRBV18 and TRBJ1-2; TRBD1 is a possible D gene (5 bases). Germline lookup yields CDR1 KGHSH and CDR2 LQKENI. This CDR3 has 12 residues. Deletions cut 6 bases from V and 10 bases from J, with 15 bases between.

The rearrangement uses TRBV4-2 and TRBJ2-7, with D possibly being TRBD2 (5 bases). Germline-derived CDR1 and CDR2 are LGHNA and YNFKEQ. The CDR3 loop spans 14 amino acids. Trimming took off 1 base at V and 2 bases at J, with 9 bases between the two ends. CDR3 coding DNA: TGTGCCAGCAGCCAAGGAGTGGGAGCCTACGAGCAGTACTTC. Amino acid sequence: CASSQGVGAYEQYF.

CDR3: CASVPYPGAGANVLTF. DNA of the CDR3: TGTGCCAGCGTGCCCTACCCAGGGGCTGGGGCCAACGTCCTGACTTTC. The chain recombines TRBV9 with TRBJ2-6, with D perhaps matching TRBD1 (6 bases). V lost 7 bases and J 2 bases, leaving 16 bases between the germline ends. CDR3 length equals 16 residues. Germline loops: CDR1 SGDLS, CDR2 YYNGEE.

The V gene is TRBV3-1 (or the pseudogene TRBV3-2), the J gene TRBJ1-5; tentatively, D is TRBD1 (6 bases). Germline CDR1 and CDR2: LGHDT and YNNKEL (reference sequence). V was clipped by 0 bases and J by 3 bases, with 12 bases between them. The CDR3 is 16 residues long. CDR3 sequence: CASSQDGGLNNQPQHF. The CDR3 region has the DNA TGTGCCAGCAGCCAAGATGGGGGGCTCAACAATCAGCCCCAGCATTTT.

This clone counts as medium-sized. The CDR3 sequence is CASSFPPGEPQHF. The CDR3 DNA reads TGTGCCAGCAGTTTTCCCCCCGGGGAGCCCCAGCATTTT. The chain recombines TRBV12-3 or TRBV12-4 with TRBJ1-5; no reliable D call. The CDR3 runs to 13 residues. V lost 3 bases to trimming and J lost 8 bases, with 11 bases between them.

V usage is TRBV5-1 and J usage is TRBJ2-2; 15 positions match TRBD2. The V segment lost 2 bases and the J segment 5 bases; nucleotides outside the gene matches: 4. The CDR3 contains 17 residues. Germline V gene data show CDR1 as SGHRS and CDR2 as YFSETQ. CDR3 sequence: CASSLGTSGRQTGELFF. CDR3 sequence (DNA): TGCGCCAGCAGCTTAGGGACTAGCGGGAGGCAAACCGGGGAGCTGTTTTTT.

The chain couples TRBV18 to TRBJ2-7; D might be TRBD1 or TRBD2, each matching 5 bases. This CDR3 region has 15 residues. Germline CDR1 reads KGHSH; CDR2 reads LQKENI. Trimming shortened V by 3 bases and J by 3 bases, and 15 bases separated the two germline ends. CDR3 sequence (DNA): TGTGCCAGCTCACCCTTAACGGGACGGAGCTACGAGCAGTACTTC. Translation gives CASSPLTGRSYEQYF.

This chain connects TRBV10-3 to TRBJ2-5, with 8 bases aligning to TRBD2. Per germline, CDR1 ENHRY and CDR2 SYGVKD. Unmatched junction bases numbered 12, after V lost 5 bases and J lost 4 bases. This CDR3 contains 16 residues. The CDR3 sequence is CAISFGSGGPVETQYF. The CDR3 DNA reads TGTGCCATCAGTTTTGGATCGGGGGGGCCCGTAGAGACCCAGTACTTC.

This clone was recorded only once. The J gene is TRBJ2-7, the V gene TRBV20-1; 11 nucleotides agree with TRBD2. This CDR3 is built from 15 residues. The germline V gene has CDR1 DFQATT and CDR2 SNEGSKA (reference sequence). V was pared by 3 bases and J by 2 bases, with 6 bases of the junction left unmatched. DNA of the CDR3: TGCAGTGCTAGTCCCGGACTAGCGGGCGCCTACGAGCAGTACTTC. Translated, it gives CSASPGLAGAYEQYF.

The genes are TRBV27 and TRBJ2-5; either TRBD1 or TRBD2 may supply D (5 bases each). V shed 3 bases and J shed 4 bases, with 15 bases lying between them. Germline lookup yields CDR1 MNHEY and CDR2 SMNVEV (reference sequence). The CDR3 covers 15 residues. The CDR3 region is CASSFEGMRGETQYF. CDR3 DNA sequence: TGTGCCAGCAGTTTCGAGGGAATGAGGGGAGAGACCCAGTACTTC.

This clone occurred a few times. The chain carries TRBV13 and TRBJ2-1, with TRBD1 matching over 7 bases. This CDR3 region has 19 residues. CDR1 is PRHDT, CDR2 FYEKMQ, per germline (reference sequence). After removal of 2 bases from V and 6 bases from J, the junction contained 19 bases not matched to a gene. The CDR3 region is CASSLIPLTGSVNVNEQFF. CDR3 nucleotide sequence: TGTGCCAGCAGCTTAATCCCCTTGACAGGGTCCGTTAACGTCAATGAGCAGTTCTTC.

The chain uses TRBV4-1 and TRBJ2-2; TRBD2 matches at 8 bases. CDR1 and CDR2 (germline): MGHRA, YSYEKL. The V and J ends lost 1 base and 7 bases, in that order; junction bases with no gene match: 5. This CDR3 is built from 15 residues. CDR3 sequence (DNA): TGCGCCAGCAGCCAAGCCGGGGGGGCCATCGGGGAGCTGTTTTTT. Its translation is CASSQAGGAIGELFF.

V is TRBV5-1 and J is TRBJ2-3, with 8 nucleotides matching TRBD1. Per the germline V gene, CDR1 is SGHRS and CDR2 is YFSETQ. The CDR3 loop spans 18 amino acids. V lost 6 bases to trimming and J lost 2 bases; unmatched junction nucleotides: 17. CDR3 loop: CASKLLSRDRSYTDTQYF. In DNA form, the CDR3 reads TGCGCCAGCAAACTACTAAGCCGGGACAGGAGTTACACAGATACGCAGTATTTT.

The chain joins TRBV9 to TRBJ2-2, with TRBD1 as a possible D gene (5 bases). This CDR3 is built from 17 residues. V was pared by 0 bases and J by 7 bases, with 19 bases between. Germline CDR1 reads SGDLS; CDR2 reads YYNGEE. Written as DNA, the CDR3 is TGTGCCAGCAGCGTAGTCTCGTTAGGGGCTTACGGCGGGGAGCTGTTTTTT. It is translated as CASSVVSLGAYGGELFF.